Given below is one T cell receptor (beta chain) in context. The sample belongs to a study of shared clonotypes between healthy human individuals. The assay was immunoSEQ multiplex PCR, and TCRdb's table has in-frame clones only and misses some. The sample has 2 million to 2.5 million clones; approximately 96% are singletons. From germline, CDR1 is KGHSH and CDR2 LQKENI. Deletions cut 3 bases from V and 0 bases from J, with 12 bases between. The CDR3 runs 16 residues. The sequenced material came from naive CD4+ T cells sorted from blood. Subset of the sample: CD45RA+ positively selected. The V gene is TRBV18, the J gene TRBJ1-3; D uncertain. This clonotype originated in a man in his late teens or twenties in good health. CDR3 nucleotides: TGTGCCAGCTCACCTTCACAAGTATCCTCTGGAAACACCATATATTTT. Protein sequence: CASSPSQVSSGNTIYF.